This note documents a single T cell receptor beta chain sequence. The antigen remains unidentified. The germline gives CDR1 SGHRS, CDR2 YFSETQ. V lost 4 bases to trimming and J lost 5 bases; unmatched junction nucleotides: 3. The CDR3 spans 13 residues. The sample comes from a study of T cell responses to AZD1222 COVID-19 vaccine. Sequencing was performed with immunoSEQ multiplex PCR; in TCRdb, only in-frame clones are kept and a portion is missing. The table has more than 250,000 clones, 80% to 95% seen once. Study-level findings and limits: Spike-specific TCR breadth and depth went up after people got two AZD1222 doses. Spike as a whole was targeted by vaccine-associated CD4 TCRs, dominant at 160-218 and 743-854. Repertoire sampling was restricted to post-peak T cell response timepoints. Unmutated variant regions are reportedly the target of nearly half of TCRs that are spike-specific.

The chain recombines TRBV5-1 with TRBJ1-2; 9 nucleotides line up with TRBD1. The sequenced sample was peripheral blood, obtained on day 0 of AZD1222 vaccination. The TCR originated in an adult in good health. The CDR3 sequence is CASSTDRGYGYTF. CDR3 in DNA: TGCGCCAGCAGCACCGACAGGGGGTATGGCTACACCTTC.